The 11 T cell receptor beta chains in this list originate from one sample, sequenced in a study of T cell responses to AZD1222 COVID-19 vaccine. Sequenced by immunoSEQ multiplex PCR; TCRdb stores in-frame clones only, minus some. This table holds more than 150,000 clones, about 85% found once. The sample consisted of peripheral blood, taken after recovery from COVID-19. The origin of the receptors is an adult who had recovered from COVID-19.

The chain has TRBV19 and TRBJ2-7; D is tentatively TRBD1 or TRBD2 (5 bases each). Trimming cost V 2 bases and J 6 bases, with 14 bases left between them. The CDR3 consists of 14 residues. Germline V gene sequence: CDR1 LNHDA, CDR2 SQIVND (reference sequence). CDR3 region: CASSISNQGAEQYF. The DNA for the CDR3 is TGTGCCAGTAGTATATCCAATCAGGGAGCCGAGCAGTACTTC.

The CDR3 protein is CASSPPGRNTEAFF. The CDR3 DNA follows: TGTGCCAGCAGCCCACCCGGACGGAACACTGAAGCTTTCTTT. This sequence joins TRBV5-5 and TRBJ1-1; D is uncertain. CDR1 SGHKS and CDR2 YYEKEE come from the germline V gene (reference sequence). The CDR3 contains 14 residues. V lost 4 bases, J lost 1 base, and 11 bases lay in between.

In the case of this clone: Other DNA sequences from this sample encode an identical CDR3 as well. The DNA for the CDR3 is TGTGCCAGCAGCTTGGGGGTTACAGATACGCAGTATTTT. Amino acids: CASSLGVTDTQYF. The V call is TRBV7-9, the J call TRBJ2-3; perhaps D is TRBD1 or TRBD2 (5 bases each). Germline-derived CDR1 and CDR2 are SEHNR and FQNEAQ (reference sequence). V lost 3 bases, J lost 3 bases, and 7 bases lay in between. This CDR3 has 13 residues.

The chain links TRBV6-5 to TRBJ1-5; D is perhaps TRBD1 (5 bases). V was shortened by 4 bases and J by 6 bases, with 13 bases between the two germline ends. Germline V lookup: CDR1 MNHEY, CDR2 SVGAGI. This CDR3 region has 14 residues. CDR3 in amino acids: CASSSQVGGQPQHF. In nucleotides, the CDR3 is TGTGCCAGCAGTTCCCAAGTTGGGGGTCAGCCCCAGCATTTT.

The rearrangement uses TRBV5-5 and TRBJ1-4, with 8 bases aligning to TRBD1. V was clipped by 4 bases and J by 8 bases; unmatched bases: 10. The CDR3 length is 15 residues. In germline, CDR1 is SGHKS, CDR2 YYEKEE (reference sequence). The CDR3 DNA is TGTGCCAGCAGCCTTGATCAGGGGGCGAAGGAAAAACTGTTTTTT. Protein product: CASSLDQGAKEKLFF.

This chain joins TRBV7-2 and TRBJ2-7, with TRBD2 matching 7 bases. This CDR3 spans 16 amino acids. V lost 0 bases, J lost 2 bases, and 7 bases stayed unmatched. In germline, CDR1 is SGHTA, CDR2 FQGNSA. CDR3 in DNA: TGTGCCAGCAGCTTAGCTTCCAGCGGGACCCCCTACGAGCAGTACTTC. Its protein product is CASSLASSGTPYEQYF.

This clone turned up a few times. The chain uses TRBV5-1 and TRBJ2-1; D is unclear. There are 12 residues in the CDR3. V shed 4 bases and J shed 7 bases, with 9 bases lying between them. Germline V gene data show CDR1 as SGHRS and CDR2 as YFSETQ. CDR3 in DNA: TGCGCCAGCAGCCTACCCTCTAATGAGCAGTTCTTC. Its protein is CASSLPSNEQFF.

This chain connects TRBV28 to TRBJ2-7, with D unresolved. There are 11 residues in the CDR3. Germline CDR1 reads MDHEN; CDR2 reads SYDVKM. V dropped 3 bases and J dropped 4 bases, with 4 bases sitting between them. In DNA form, the CDR3 reads TGTGCCAGCAGTTTCAGATACGAGCAGTACTTC. Translation gives CASSFRYEQYF.

The V call is TRBV28, the J call TRBJ2-3; the match to TRBD2 covers 8 bases. V shed 8 bases, J shed 2 bases, and the junction held 3 bases outside the gene matches. The CDR3 is 13 amino acids. Germline CDR1 and CDR2: MDHEN and SYDVKM. The CDR3 bases are TGTGCCAGCCTTAGCGGGACCACAGATACGCAGTATTTT. It codes for CASLSGTTDTQYF. Full variable domain (outside the CDR3, taken from reference TRBV28 and TRBJ2-3): DVKVTQSSRYLVKRTGEKVFLECVQDMDHENMFWYRQDPGLGLRLIYFSYDVKMKEKGDIPEGYSVSREKKERFSLILESASTNQTSMYLCASLSGTTDTQYFGPGTRLTVL.

The chain uses TRBV28 and TRBJ1-5; D gene ambiguous. The CDR3 consists of 18 residues. CDR1 MDHEN and CDR2 SYDVKM come from the germline V gene. V was clipped by 6 bases and J by 4 bases, with 25 bases between them. CDR3 nucleotides: TGTGCCAGCAGACGTCGGAATCCTCGTGCCAGACCGAATCAGCCCCAGCATTTT. This gives the protein CASRRRNPRARPNQPQHF.

The V call is TRBV18, the J call TRBJ2-5, with TRBD1 identical over 7 bases. The J segment lost 6 bases and the V segment lost 2 bases, leaving 9 bases of the junction unmatched. The CDR3 loop spans 15 amino acids. Germline CDR1 and CDR2: KGHSH and LQKENI. Here the CDR3 DNA reads TGTGCCAGCTCACCAGGACAGGACTCACGGAAGACCCAGTACTTC. Protein: CASSPGQDSRKTQYF. The full variable domain, rest sourced from reference TRBV18 and TRBJ2-5, is NAGVMQNPRHLVRRRGQEARLRCSPMKGHSHVYWYRQLPEEGLKFMVYLQKENIIDESGMPKERFSAEFPKEGPSILRIQQVVRGDSAAYFCASSPGQDSRKTQYFGPGTRLLVL.